Detailed here is one T cell receptor beta chain. Its specificity is not known. The data are from a study of radiotherapy plus CTLA-4 blockade in lung cancer. Study observations and caveats: Among reported predictors of response, early blood T cell clone dynamics with interferon-beta performed best. Researchers report tumor-derived TCR clones expanding in blood after radiotherapy plus ipilimumab.

With ipilimumab providing CTLA-4 blockade, focal radiation was administered to patients who had chemo-refractory metastatic non-small-cell lung cancer. Measured with immunoSEQ multiplex PCR; TCRdb has only the in-frame clones, and not every one. The sample includes roughly 45,000 clones, about 67% seen only once; the top ten take more than 20%. The CDR3 totals 16 residues. The ends were cut back, 4 bases at V and 0 bases at J, with 15 bases in the middle. Germline assignment: CDR1 SGHTA and CDR2 FQGNSA. The gene calls are TRBV7-2 and TRBJ1-1; D is uncertain. This TCR came from a human donor with non-small cell lung cancer who had a partial response to radiotherapy plus ipilimumab. The sequences come from peripheral blood, collected from a patient treated with radiotherapy plus ipilimumab. The CDR3, as DNA: TGTGCCAGCAGCTCGATAATCAGTAGCCTGAACACTGAAGCTTTCTTT. This codes for CASSSIISSLNTEAFF.